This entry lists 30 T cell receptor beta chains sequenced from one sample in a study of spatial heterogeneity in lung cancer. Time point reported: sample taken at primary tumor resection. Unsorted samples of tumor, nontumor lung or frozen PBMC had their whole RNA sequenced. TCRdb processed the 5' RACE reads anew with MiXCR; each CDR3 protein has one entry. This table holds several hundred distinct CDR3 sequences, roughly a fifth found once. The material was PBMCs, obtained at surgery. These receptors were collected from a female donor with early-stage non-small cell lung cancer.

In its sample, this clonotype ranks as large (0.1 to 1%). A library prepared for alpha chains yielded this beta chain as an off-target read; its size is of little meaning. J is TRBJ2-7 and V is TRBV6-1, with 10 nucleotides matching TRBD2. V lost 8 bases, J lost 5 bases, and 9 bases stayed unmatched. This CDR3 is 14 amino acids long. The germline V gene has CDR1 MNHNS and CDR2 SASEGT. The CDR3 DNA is TGTGCCAGCCTGCTAGCGGGAGATTACCACGAGCAGTACTTC. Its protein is CASLLAGDYHEQYF.

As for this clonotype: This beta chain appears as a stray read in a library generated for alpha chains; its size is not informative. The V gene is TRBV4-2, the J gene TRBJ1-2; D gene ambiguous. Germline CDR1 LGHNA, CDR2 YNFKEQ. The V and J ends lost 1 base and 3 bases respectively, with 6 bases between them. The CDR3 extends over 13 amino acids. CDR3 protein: CASSQARDYGYTF. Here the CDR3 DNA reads TGTGCCAGCAGCCAAGCGAGGGACTATGGCTACACCTTC.

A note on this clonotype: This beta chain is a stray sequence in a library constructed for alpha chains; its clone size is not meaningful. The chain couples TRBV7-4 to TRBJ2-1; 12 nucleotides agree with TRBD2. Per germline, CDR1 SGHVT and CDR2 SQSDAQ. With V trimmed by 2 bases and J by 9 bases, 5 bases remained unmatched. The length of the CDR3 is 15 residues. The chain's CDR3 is CASSLKGLAGGEQFF. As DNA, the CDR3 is TGTGCCAGCAGCTTAAAGGGACTAGCGGGCGGTGAGCAGTTCTTC.

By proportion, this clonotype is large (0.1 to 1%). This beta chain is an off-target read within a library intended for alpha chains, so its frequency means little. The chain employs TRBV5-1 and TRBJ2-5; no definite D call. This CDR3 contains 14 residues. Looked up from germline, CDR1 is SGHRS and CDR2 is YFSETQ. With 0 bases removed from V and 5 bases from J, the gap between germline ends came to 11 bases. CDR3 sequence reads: CASSLAGRKETQYF. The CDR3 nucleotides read TGCGCCAGCAGCTTGGCTGGCAGAAAGGAGACCCAGTACTTC.

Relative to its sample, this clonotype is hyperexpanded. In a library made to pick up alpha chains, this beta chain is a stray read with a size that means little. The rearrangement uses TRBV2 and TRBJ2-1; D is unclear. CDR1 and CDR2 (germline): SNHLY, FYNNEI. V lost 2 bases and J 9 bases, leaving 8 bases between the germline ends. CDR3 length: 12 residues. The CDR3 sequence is CASSEFTIEQFF. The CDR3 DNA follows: TGTGCCAGCAGTGAATTTACTATTGAGCAGTTCTTC. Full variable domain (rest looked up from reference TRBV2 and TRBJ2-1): EPEVTQTPSHQVTQMGQEVILRCVPISNHLYFYWYRQILGQKVEFLVSFYNNEISEKSEIFDDQFSVERPDGSNFTLKIRSTKLEDSAMYFCASSEFTIEQFFGPGTRLTVL.

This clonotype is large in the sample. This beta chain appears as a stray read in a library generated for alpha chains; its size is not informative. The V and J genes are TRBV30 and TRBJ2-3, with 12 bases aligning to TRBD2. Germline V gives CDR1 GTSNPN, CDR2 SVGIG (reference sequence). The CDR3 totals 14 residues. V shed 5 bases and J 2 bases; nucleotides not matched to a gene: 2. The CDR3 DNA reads TGTGCCTGGGGGACTAGCGGGCTCACAGATACGCAGTATTTT. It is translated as CAWGTSGLTDTQYF.

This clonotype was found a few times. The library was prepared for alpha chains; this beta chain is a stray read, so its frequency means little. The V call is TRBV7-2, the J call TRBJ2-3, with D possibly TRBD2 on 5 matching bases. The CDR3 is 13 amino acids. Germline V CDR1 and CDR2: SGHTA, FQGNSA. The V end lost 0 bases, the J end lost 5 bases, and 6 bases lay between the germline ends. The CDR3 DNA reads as TGTGCCAGCAGCTTAGCCGGGGTAGATACGCAGTATTTT. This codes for CASSLAGVDTQYF.

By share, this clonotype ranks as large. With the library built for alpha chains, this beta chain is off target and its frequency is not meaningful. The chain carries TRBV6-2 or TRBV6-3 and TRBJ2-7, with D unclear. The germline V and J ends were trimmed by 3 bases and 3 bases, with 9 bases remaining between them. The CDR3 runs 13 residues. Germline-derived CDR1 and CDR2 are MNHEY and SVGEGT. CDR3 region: CASSYGADYEQYF. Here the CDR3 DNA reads TGTGCCAGCAGTTATGGAGCCGACTACGAGCAGTACTTC.

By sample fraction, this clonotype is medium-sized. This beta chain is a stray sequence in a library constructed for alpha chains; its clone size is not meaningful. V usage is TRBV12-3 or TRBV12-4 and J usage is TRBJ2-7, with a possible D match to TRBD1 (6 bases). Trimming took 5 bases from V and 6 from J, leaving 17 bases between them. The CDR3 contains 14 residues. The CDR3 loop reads CASSRDMTGAEQYF. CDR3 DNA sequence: TGTGCCAGCAGTCGAGATATGACAGGCGCCGAGCAGTACTTC.

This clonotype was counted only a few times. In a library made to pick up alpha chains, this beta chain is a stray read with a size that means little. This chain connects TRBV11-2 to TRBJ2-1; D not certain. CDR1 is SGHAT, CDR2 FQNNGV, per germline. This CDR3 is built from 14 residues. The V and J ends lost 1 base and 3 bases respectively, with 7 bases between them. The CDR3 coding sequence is TGTGCCAGCAGCTTAGCTGGCTTCTACAATGAGCAGTTCTTC. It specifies CASSLAGFYNEQFF.

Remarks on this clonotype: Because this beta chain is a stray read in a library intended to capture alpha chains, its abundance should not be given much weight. This CDR3 is CASSYQDEQYF. The CDR3 DNA sequence: TGTGCCAGCAGTTATCAGGACGAGCAGTACTTC. The chain links TRBV6-2 or TRBV6-3 to TRBJ2-7; no firm D call. The germline V gene encodes CDR1 MNHEY and CDR2 SVGEGT. The CDR3 totals 11 residues. Deletions cut 3 bases from V and 5 bases from J, with 5 bases between.

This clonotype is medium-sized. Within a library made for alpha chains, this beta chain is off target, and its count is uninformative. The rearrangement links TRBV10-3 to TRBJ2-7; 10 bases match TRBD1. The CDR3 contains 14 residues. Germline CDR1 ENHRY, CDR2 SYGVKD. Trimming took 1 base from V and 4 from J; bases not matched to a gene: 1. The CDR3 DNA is TGTGCCATCAGTGAGTGGGGACAGGGGTACGAGCAGTACTTC. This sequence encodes CAISEWGQGYEQYF.

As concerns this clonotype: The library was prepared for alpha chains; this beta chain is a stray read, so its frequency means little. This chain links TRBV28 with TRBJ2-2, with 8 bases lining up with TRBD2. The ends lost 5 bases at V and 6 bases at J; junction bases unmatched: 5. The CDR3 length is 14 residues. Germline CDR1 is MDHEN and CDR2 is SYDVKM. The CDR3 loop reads CASSVTSASGELFF. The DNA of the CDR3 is TGTGCCAGCAGTGTGACTAGCGCCTCCGGGGAGCTGTTTTTT. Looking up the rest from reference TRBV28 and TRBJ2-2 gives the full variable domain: DVKVTQSSRYLVKRTGEKVFLECVQDMDHENMFWYRQDPGLGLRLIYFSYDVKMKEKGDIPEGYSVSREKKERFSLILESASTNQTSMYLCASSVTSASGELFFGEGSRLTVL.

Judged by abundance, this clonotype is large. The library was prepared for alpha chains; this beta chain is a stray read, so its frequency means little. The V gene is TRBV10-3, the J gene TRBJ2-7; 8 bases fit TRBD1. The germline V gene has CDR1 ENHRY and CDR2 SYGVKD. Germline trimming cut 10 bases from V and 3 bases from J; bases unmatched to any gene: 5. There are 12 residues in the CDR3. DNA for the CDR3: TGTGCCACCGGACAGGGATTCTACGAGCAGTACTTC. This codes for CATGQGFYEQYF.

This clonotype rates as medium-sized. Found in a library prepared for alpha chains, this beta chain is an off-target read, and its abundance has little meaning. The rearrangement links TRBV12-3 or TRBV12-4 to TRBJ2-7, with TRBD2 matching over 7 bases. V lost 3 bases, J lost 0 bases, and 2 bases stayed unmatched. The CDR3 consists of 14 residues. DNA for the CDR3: TGTGCCAGCAGTTTGGCTAGCGGCTCCTACGAGCAGTACTTC. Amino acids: CASSLASGSYEQYF.

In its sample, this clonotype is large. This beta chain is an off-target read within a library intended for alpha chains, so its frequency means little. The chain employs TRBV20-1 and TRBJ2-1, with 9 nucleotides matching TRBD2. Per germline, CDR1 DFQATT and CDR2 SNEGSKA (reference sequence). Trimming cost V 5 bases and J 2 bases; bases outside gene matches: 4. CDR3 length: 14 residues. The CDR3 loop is CSASAGGAYNEQFF. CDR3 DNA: TGCAGTGCTTCCGCGGGGGGGGCCTACAATGAGCAGTTCTTC.

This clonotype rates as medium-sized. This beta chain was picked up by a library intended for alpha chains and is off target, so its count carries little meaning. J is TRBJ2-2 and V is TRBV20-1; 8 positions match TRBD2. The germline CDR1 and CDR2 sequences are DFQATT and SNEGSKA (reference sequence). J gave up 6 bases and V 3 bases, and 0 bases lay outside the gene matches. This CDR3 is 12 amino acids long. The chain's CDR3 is CSASGGAGELFF. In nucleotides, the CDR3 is TGCAGTGCTAGCGGGGGGGCCGGGGAGCTGTTTTTT.

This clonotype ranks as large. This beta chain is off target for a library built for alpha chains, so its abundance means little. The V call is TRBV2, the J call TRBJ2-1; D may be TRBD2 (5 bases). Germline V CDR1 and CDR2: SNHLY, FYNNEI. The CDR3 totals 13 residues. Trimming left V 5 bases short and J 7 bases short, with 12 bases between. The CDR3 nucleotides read TGTGCCAGCAGTTGGACTGTCGGAAATGAGCAGTTCTTC. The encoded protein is CASSWTVGNEQFF.

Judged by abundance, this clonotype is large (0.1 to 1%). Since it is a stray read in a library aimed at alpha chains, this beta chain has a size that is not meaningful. The chain's CDR3 is CSVEGLAGASRYNEQFF. CDR3 sequence (DNA): TGCAGCGTTGAGGGGCTAGCGGGAGCGTCGAGGTACAATGAGCAGTTCTTC. V is TRBV29-1 and J is TRBJ2-1; 10 bases are shared with TRBD2. There are 17 residues in the CDR3. Looked up from germline, CDR1 is SQVTM and CDR2 is ANQGSEA. V shed 3 bases and J 4 bases; nucleotides not matched to a gene: 12.

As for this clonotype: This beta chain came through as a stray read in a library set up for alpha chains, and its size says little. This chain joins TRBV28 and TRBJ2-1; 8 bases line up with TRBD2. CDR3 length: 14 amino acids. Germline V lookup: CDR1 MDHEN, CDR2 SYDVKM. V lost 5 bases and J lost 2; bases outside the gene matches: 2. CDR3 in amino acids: CASSRGLAYNEQFF. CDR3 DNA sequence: TGTGCCAGCAGTCGGGGACTAGCCTACAATGAGCAGTTCTTC.

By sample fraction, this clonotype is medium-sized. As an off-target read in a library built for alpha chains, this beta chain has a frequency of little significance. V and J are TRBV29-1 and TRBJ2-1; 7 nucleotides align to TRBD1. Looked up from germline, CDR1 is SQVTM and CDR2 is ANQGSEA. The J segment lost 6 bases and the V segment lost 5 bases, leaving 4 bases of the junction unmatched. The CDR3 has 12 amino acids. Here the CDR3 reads CSVYRDSNEQFF. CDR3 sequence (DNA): TGCAGCGTTTACCGGGACAGCAATGAGCAGTTCTTC.

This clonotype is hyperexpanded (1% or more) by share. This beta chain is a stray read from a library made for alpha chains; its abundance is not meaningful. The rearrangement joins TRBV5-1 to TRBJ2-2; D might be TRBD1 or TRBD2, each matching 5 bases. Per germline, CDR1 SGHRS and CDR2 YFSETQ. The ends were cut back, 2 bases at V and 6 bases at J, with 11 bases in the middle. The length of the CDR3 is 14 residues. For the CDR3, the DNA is TGCGCCAGCAGCTTTACGGGGCTCCCCGGGGAGCTGTTTTTT. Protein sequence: CASSFTGLPGELFF.

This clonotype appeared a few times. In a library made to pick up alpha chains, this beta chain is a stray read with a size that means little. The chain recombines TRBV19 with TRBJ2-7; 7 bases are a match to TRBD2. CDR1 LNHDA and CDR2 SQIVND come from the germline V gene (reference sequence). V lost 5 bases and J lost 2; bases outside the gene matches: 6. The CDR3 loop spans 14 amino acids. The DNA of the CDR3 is TGTGCCAGTAGTGGCGGGAGTTTAACCTACGAGCAGTACTTC. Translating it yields CASSGGSLTYEQYF.

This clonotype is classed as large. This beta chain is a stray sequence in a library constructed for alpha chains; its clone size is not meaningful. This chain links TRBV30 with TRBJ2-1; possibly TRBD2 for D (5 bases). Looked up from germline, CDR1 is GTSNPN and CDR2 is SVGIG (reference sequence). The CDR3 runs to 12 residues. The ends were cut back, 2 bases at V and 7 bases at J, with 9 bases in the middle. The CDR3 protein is CAWSIGGNEQFF. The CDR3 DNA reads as TGTGCCTGGAGTATAGGCGGGAATGAGCAGTTCTTC.

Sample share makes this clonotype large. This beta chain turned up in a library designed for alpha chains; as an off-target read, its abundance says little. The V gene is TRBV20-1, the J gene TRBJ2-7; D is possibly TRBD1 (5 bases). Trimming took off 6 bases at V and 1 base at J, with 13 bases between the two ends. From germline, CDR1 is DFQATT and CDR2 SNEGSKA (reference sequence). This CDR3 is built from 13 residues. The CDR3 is CSARVGPSYEQYF. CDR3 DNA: TGCAGTGCCAGGGTGGGTCCTTCCTACGAGCAGTACTTC.

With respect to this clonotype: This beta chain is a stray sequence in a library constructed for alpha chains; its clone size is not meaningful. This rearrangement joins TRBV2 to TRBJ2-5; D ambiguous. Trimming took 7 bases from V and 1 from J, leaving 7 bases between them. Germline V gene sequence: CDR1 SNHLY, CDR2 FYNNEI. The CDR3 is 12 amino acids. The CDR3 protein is CASTRVQETQYF. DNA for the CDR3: TGTGCCAGCACCAGAGTCCAAGAGACCCAGTACTTC.

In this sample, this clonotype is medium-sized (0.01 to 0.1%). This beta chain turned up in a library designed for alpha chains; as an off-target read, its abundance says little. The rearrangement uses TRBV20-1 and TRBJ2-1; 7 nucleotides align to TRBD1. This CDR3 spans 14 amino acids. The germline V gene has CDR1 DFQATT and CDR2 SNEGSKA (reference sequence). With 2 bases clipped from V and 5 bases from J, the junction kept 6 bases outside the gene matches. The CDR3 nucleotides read TGCAGTGCTAGAACTAACAGGGGCAACAATGAGCAGTTCTTC. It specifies CSARTNRGNNEQFF.

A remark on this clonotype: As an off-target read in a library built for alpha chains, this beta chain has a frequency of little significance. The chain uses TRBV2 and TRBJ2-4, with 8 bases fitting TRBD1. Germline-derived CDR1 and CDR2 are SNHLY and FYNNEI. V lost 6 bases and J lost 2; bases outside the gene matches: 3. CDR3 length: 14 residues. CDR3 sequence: CASRDRETKNIQYF. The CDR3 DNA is TGTGCCAGCAGGGACAGGGAGACCAAAAACATTCAGTACTTC.

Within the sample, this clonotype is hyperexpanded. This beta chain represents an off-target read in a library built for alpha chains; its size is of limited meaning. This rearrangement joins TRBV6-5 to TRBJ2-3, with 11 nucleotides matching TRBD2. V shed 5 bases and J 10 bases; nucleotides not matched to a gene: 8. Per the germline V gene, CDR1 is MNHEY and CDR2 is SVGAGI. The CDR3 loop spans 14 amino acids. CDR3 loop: CASSPPTSGDAQYF. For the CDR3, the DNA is TGTGCCAGCAGTCCCCCGACTAGCGGGGATGCGCAGTATTTT.

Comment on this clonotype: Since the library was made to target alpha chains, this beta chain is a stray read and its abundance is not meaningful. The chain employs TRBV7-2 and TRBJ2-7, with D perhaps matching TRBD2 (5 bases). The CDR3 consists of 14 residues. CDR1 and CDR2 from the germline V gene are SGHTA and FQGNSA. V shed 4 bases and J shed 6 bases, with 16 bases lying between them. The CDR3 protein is CASSSAAADVEQYF. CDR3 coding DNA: TGTGCCAGCAGCTCCGCAGCGGCGGACGTCGAGCAGTACTTC.